This TCR beta chain was identified in a study of blood T cell repertoires in COVID-19. The wider study: The origin of the acute and convalescent COVID-19 samples was the United States, Italy and Spain. In each case, the material was cDNA or gDNA derived from T cells, B-cell-depleted T cells, or PBMCs.

Per the germline V gene, CDR1 is MNHNY and CDR2 is SVGAGI (reference sequence). The CDR3 is made up of 14 amino acids. With 4 bases removed from V and 5 bases from J, the gap between germline ends came to 14 bases. Methods used by the authors: Reference gene primer amplification gave nucleated cell count estimates. Using immunoSEQ multiplex PCR, the repertoire was profiled, and TCRdb retains in-frame clones only, with some absent. V, J and clone size are those of that table, while D and trimming were read from the DNA. The data hold some 50,000 clones, with 86% observed a single time. The sequence was collected from a human donor in a cohort sampled during active COVID-19. The sequencing sample was made of peripheral blood. V gene TRBV6-6 combines with J gene TRBJ1-2; no firm D call. CDR3 bases: TGTGCCAGCAGTTCCCCCCACCGGACTTATGGCTACACCTTC. Its protein product is CASSSPHRTYGYTF.